The sequence of this T cell receptor beta chain was determined in a study of cytomegalovirus exposure and HLA in healthy donors. The study ran its PCR with 60 Vbeta and 13 Jbeta primers. The repertoire was sequenced with immunoSEQ multiplex PCR; TCRdb's copy has only in-frame clones and lacks some. Here the sample spans around 210,000 clones, 70% to 85% being singletons. V gave up 10 bases and J gave up 5 bases; unmatched junction bases: 2. Germline assignment: CDR1 LNHDA and CDR2 SQIVND (reference sequence). The CDR3 loop spans 13 amino acids. The chain joins TRBV19 to TRBJ2-1; 13 bases fit TRBD2. The clonotype originates from a man in his fifties or sixties in good health and CMV-seronegative. Sequencing was performed on PBMCs. The CDR3 is CATGTSGNNEQFF. The CDR3, as DNA: TGTGCCACCGGGACTAGCGGGAACAATGAGCAGTTCTTC.